The rows below give T cell receptor beta chains drawn from one sample of a study of OX40 agonist ivuxolimab in advanced cancers. Generated by immunoSEQ multiplex PCR, the TCRdb table keeps only in-frame clones and is missing some. Among tens of thousands of clones, roughly four fifths were seen once, and the ten largest hold around a fifth. This specimen consisted of CD4+ or CD8+ T cells sorted from blood, obtained in a trial of the OX40 agonist ivuxolimab. The receptor source for this set is an adult with an advanced solid tumor such as melanoma, head and neck, liver or kidney cancer. CDR3s include the opening cysteine and the closing phenylalanine or tryptophan. D genes are given only for firm matches. Clone size, where shown, is once, few, many, or a class for clones that have expanded.

>TRBV4-1|.|.|TRBJ2-1
CASSQRERGYNEQFF
TGCGCCAGCAGCCAGCGGGAAAGGGGCTACAATGAGCAGTTCTTC
>TRBV2|.|TRBD2|TRBJ2-1
CASSEGGGGASLSSYNEQFF
TGTGCCAGCAGTGAAGGTGGCGGGGGGGCCTCCTTGAGCTCCTACAATGAGCAGTTCTTC
>TRBV6-4|few|.|TRBJ2-1
CASGHSGGSYNEQFF
TGTGCCAGCGGACATAGCGGAGGCTCCTACAATGAGCAGTTCTTC
>TRBV7-3|few|.|TRBJ2-2
CASSPLTGELFF
TGTGCCAGCAGCCCCTTGACCGGGGAGCTGTTTTTT
>TRBV25-1|.|TRBD2|TRBJ2-4
CASSEFTSGRGQYF
TGTGCCAGCAGTGAATTTACTAGCGGAAGGGGTCAGTACTTC
>TRBV27|.|.|TRBJ1-4
CASRIQGGDEKLFF
TGTGCCAGCAGGATACAGGGAGGGGATGAAAAACTGTTTTTT
>TRBV27|.|.|TRBJ1-2
CASSLRIGGGYTF
TGTGCCAGCAGCCTTCGGATTGGGGGAGGCTACACCTTC
>TRBV13|.|TRBD1|TRBJ1-1
CASSLYQGADTEAFF
TGTGCCAGCAGCTTATATCAGGGGGCGGACACTGAAGCTTTCTTT
>TRBV30|.|.|TRBJ1-2
CAWTETGPGGYTF
TGTGCCTGGACCGAGACGGGCCCGGGGGGCTACACCTTC
>TRBV28|once|TRBD2|TRBJ2-3
CASRFLAGGTDTQYF
TGTGCCAGCAGATTTCTAGCGGGGGGAACAGATACGCAGTATTTT
>TRBV15|.|TRBD1|TRBJ2-1
CATNDKGQVYNEQFF
TGTGCCACTAACGATAAAGGACAGGTGTACAATGAGCAGTTCTTC
>TRBV9|.|TRBD1|TRBJ1-1
CASSATGQGPTEAFF
TGTGCCAGCAGCGCAACGGGACAGGGTCCCACTGAAGCTTTCTTT
>TRBV5-6|.|.|TRBJ1-2
CASSPQGTVYGYTF
TGTGCCAGCAGCCCCCAGGGGACCGTCTATGGCTACACCTTC
>TRBV7-8|.|TRBD2|TRBJ2-1
CASSLFQSGGALYNEQFF
TGTGCCAGCAGCTTATTTCAAAGCGGGGGGGCTTTGTACAATGAGCAGTTCTTC
>TRBV14|.|TRBD2|TRBJ2-3
CASSGSGGHTQYF
TGTGCCAGCAGCGGATCGGGGGGTCATACGCAGTATTTT
>TRBV5-1|.|TRBD2|TRBJ2-2
CASSELAGGPTGELFF
TGCGCCAGCAGCGAACTAGCGGGAGGGCCAACCGGGGAGCTGTTTTTT
>TRBV28|few|.|TRBJ2-3
CASSSRQDPVDTQYF
TGTGCCAGCAGTTCTCGACAGGATCCTGTGGATACGCAGTATTTT
>TRBV27|.|.|TRBJ2-7
CASSPPLFTEQYF
TGTGCCAGCAGTCCACCCCTTTTTACCGAGCAGTACTTC
>TRBV7-9|few|TRBD1|TRBJ1-2
CASSFAPGQELYGYTF
TGTGCCAGCAGCTTCGCCCCAGGACAGGAACTCTATGGCTACACCTTC
>TRBV4-3|.|.|TRBJ1-4
CASSQATANNEKLFF
TGCGCCAGCAGCCAAGCCACGGCTAATAATGAAAAACTGTTTTTT
>TRBV6-4|.|TRBD1|TRBJ2-7
CASSPGQGHEQYF
TGTGCCAGCAGCCCCGGACAGGGCCACGAGCAGTACTTC
>TRBV7-8|.|TRBD1|TRBJ2-1
CASSPGQGFLRDNEQFF
TGTGCCAGCAGCCCAGGACAGGGTTTCCTCAGGGACAATGAGCAGTTCTTC
>TRBV19|.|TRBD1|TRBJ2-1
CASSIERQGNEQFF
TGTGCCAGTAGTATAGAGCGACAGGGTAATGAGCAGTTCTTC
>TRBV7-3|.|.|TRBJ2-3
CASSLYGAESTDTQYF
TGTGCCAGCAGCTTATACGGGGCCGAGAGCACAGATACGCAGTATTTT
>TRBV25-1|.|TRBD2|TRBJ2-7
CASSAGGSYEQYF
TGTGCCAGCAGTGCGGGGGGCTCCTACGAGCAGTACTTC
>TRBV19|.|TRBD2|TRBJ2-5
CASSMWSGEETQYF
TGTGCCAGTAGTATGTGGAGCGGGGAAGAGACCCAGTACTTC
>TRBV30|few|.|TRBJ1-1
CAWSVSLGNTEAFF
TGTGCCTGGAGTGTTAGCCTGGGGAACACTGAAGCTTTCTTT
>TRBV6-5|.|.|TRBJ1-2
CASSANRDHWDGYTF
TGTGCCAGCAGTGCCAACAGGGACCATTGGGATGGCTACACCTTC
>TRBV30|.|.|TRBJ1-6
CAWQSWGSYNSPLHF
TGTGCCTGGCAGAGTTGGGGCTCCTATAATTCACCTCTCCACTTT
>TRBV4-1|few|.|TRBJ2-7
CASSDGSSYEQYF
TGCGCCAGCAGCGACGGGAGTTCCTACGAGCAGTACTTC
>TRBV10-2|.|.|TRBJ2-1
CASSERESYNEQFF
TGCGCCAGCAGTGAGCGGGAGTCCTACAATGAGCAGTTCTTC
>TRBV5-1|.|.|TRBJ1-1
CASSLAGGYTEAFF
TGCGCCAGCAGCCTAGCAGGCGGGTACACTGAAGCTTTCTTT
>TRBV28|once|TRBD2|TRBJ2-3
CASSWTSGGSDTQYF
TGTGCCAGCAGTTGGACTAGCGGGGGATCCGATACGCAGTATTTT
>TRBV10-3|.|.|TRBJ2-7
CAISEWGKGPMGYEQYF
TGTGCCATCAGTGAATGGGGAAAAGGGCCCATGGGATACGAGCAGTACTTC
>TRBV27|.|.|TRBJ2-5
CASRPAAGTYEETQYF
TGTGCCAGCAGGCCGGCCGCTGGGACGTACGAAGAGACCCAGTACTTC
>TRBV5-1|.|.|TRBJ2-1
CASSQGNEQFF
TGCGCCAGCAGTCAGGGGAATGAGCAGTTCTTC
>TRBV6-5|.|.|TRBJ2-1
CASSNRGAGYNEQFF
TGTGCCAGCAGTAACCGGGGCGCGGGGTACAATGAGCAGTTCTTC
>TRBV28|few|.|TRBJ1-1
CASSRSGTEAFF
TGTGCCAGCAGCCGATCAGGAACTGAAGCTTTCTTT
>TRBV11-2|few|.|TRBJ1-5
CASSLEGSGDQPQHF
TGTGCCAGCAGCTTAGAGGGGAGTGGGGATCAGCCCCAGCATTTT
>TRBV9|few|.|TRBJ1-1
CASSVVGGSNTEAFF
TGTGCCAGCAGCGTAGTGGGAGGATCGAACACTGAAGCTTTCTTT
>TRBV9|.|.|TRBJ2-1
CASTGPYSGNEQFF
TGTGCCAGCACCGGCCCGTACAGCGGCAATGAGCAGTTCTTC
>TRBV6-5|.|.|TRBJ2-1
CASSYGSEQFF
TGTGCCAGCAGTTACGGCTCTGAGCAGTTCTTC
>TRBV19|.|TRBD1|TRBJ2-7
CASSMGQESSEQYF
TGTGCCAGTAGTATGGGACAGGAGTCTTCCGAGCAGTACTTC
>TRBV21-1|.|.|TRBJ2-5
CASSLLGQGRGETQYF
TGTGCCAGCAGCCTCCTGGGACAGGGTCGAGGTGAGACCCAGTACTTC
>TRBV30|.|TRBD2|TRBJ2-1
CAGLAGADNEQFF
TGTGCCGGGCTAGCGGGCGCCGACAATGAGCAGTTCTTC
>TRBV6-1|once|.|TRBJ2-7
CASSEAEVNEQYF
TGTGCCAGCAGTGAAGCTGAAGTAAACGAGCAGTACTTC
>TRBV27|.|TRBD2|TRBJ2-7
CASSGGLAGPAEQYF
TGTGCCAGCAGCGGGGGACTAGCGGGCCCCGCGGAGCAGTACTTC
>TRBV9|.|.|TRBJ2-2
CASSVDGKRNTGELFF
TGTGCCAGCAGCGTAGATGGGAAACGGAACACCGGGGAGCTGTTTTTT
>TRBV27|medium-sized|.|TRBJ1-1
CASRIGQGVPEAFF
TGTGCCAGCCGCATTGGGCAGGGTGTGCCTGAAGCTTTCTTT
>TRBV11-2|.|TRBD1|TRBJ2-7
CASSVTGGNSYEQYF
TGTGCCAGCAGCGTAACAGGGGGAAACTCCTACGAGCAGTACTTC
>TRBV7-9|.|TRBD1|TRBJ2-7
CASSDGQGEIYEQYF
TGTGCCAGCAGCGACGGACAGGGTGAGATCTACGAGCAGTACTTC
>TRBV11-2|.|.|TRBJ2-7
CASSLTPAGFYDEQYF
TGTGCCAGCAGCTTAACCCCCGCAGGGTTTTATGACGAGCAGTACTTC
>TRBV10-3|.|.|TRBJ2-7
CAISESPQSSYEQYF
TGTGCCATCAGTGAGTCACCACAGAGCTCCTACGAGCAGTACTTC
>TRBV7-2|.|.|TRBJ2-7
CASTFGFRPYEQYF
TGTGCCAGCACGTTCGGTTTCCGGCCCTACGAGCAGTACTTC
>TRBV5-6|.|.|TRBJ2-7
CASSLEGDSYEQYF
TGTGCCAGCAGCTTGGAGGGGGATTCCTACGAGCAGTACTTC
>TRBV4-1|.|.|TRBJ1-3
CASSQDSPAGEGNTIYF
TGCGCCAGCAGCCAAGATTCCCCGGCAGGCGAGGGAAACACCATATATTTT
>TRBV2|.|TRBD2|TRBJ2-7
CAPSRTSGFHEQYF
TGTGCCCCCTCCCGGACTAGCGGGTTTCACGAGCAGTACTTC
>TRBV4-3|.|.|TRBJ2-7
CASSQDDYEQYF
TGCGCCAGCAGCCAAGACGACTACGAGCAGTACTTC